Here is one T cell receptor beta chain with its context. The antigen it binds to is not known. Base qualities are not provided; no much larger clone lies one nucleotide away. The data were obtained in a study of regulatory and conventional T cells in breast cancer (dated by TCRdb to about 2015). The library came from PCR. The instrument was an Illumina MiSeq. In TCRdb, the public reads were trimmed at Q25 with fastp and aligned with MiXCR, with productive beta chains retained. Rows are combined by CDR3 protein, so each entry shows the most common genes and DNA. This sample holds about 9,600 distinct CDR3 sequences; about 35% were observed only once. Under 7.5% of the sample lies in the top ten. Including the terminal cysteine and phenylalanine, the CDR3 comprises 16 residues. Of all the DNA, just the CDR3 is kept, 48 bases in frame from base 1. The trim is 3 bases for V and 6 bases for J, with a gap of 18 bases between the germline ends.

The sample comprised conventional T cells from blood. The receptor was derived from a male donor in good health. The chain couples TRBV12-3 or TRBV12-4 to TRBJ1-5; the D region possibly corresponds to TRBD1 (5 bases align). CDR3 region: CASSLDRGVGGQPQHF. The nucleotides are TGTGCCAGCAGTTTGGACCGGGGGGTTGGCGGTCAGCCCCAGCATTTT.